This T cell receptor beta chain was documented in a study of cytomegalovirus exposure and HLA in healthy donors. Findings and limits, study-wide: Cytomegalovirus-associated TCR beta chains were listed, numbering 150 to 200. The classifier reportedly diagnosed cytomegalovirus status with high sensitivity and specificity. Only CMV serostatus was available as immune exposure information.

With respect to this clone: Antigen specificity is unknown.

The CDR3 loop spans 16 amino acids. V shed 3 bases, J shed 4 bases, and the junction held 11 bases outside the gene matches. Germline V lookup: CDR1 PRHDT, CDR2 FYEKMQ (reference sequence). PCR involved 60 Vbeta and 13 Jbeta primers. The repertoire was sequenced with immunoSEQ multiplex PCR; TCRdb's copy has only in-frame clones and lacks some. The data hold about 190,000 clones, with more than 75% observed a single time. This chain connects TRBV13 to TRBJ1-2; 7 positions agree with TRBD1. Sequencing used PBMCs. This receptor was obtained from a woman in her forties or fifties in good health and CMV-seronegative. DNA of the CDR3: TGTGCCAGCAGCTTTTATCGCCCAGACAGGGTCTATGGCTACACCTTC. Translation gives CASSFYRPDRVYGYTF.